A selection of T cell receptor beta chains follows, all from one sample in a study of T cell responses to AZD1222 COVID-19 vaccine. The repertoire was sequenced with immunoSEQ multiplex PCR; TCRdb's copy has only in-frame clones and lacks some. The sample lists 100,000 to 150,000 clones, just under 95% seen once, with 0.9% to 1.4% in the top ten. The material was peripheral blood, obtained 28 days after the second AZD1222 dose. Receptor source: an adult who received the AZD1222 COVID-19 vaccine. The CDR3 runs from the conserved cysteine through the conserved F or W. The D gene is left open where the match is weak. Where a row states a size, it is once, few, many or the class of an expanded clone; other rows omit it.

clone_size,j_call,v_call,d_call,cdr3_nt,cdr3_aa
few,TRBJ2-1,TRBV27,.,TGTGCCAGCAGCCGCCGGTCGGCAGGCCGAGACTCTTCGCACGGGCAGTTCTTC,CASSRRSAGRDSSHGQFF
.,TRBJ2-7,TRBV11-2,.,TGTGCCAGCAGCTTTGGAGTAGTTGCCTACGAGCAGTACTTC,CASSFGVVAYEQYF
.,TRBJ2-3,TRBV5-1,.,TGCGCCAGCAGCTTGGGCTACTCAGATACGCAGTATTTT,CASSLGYSDTQYF
.,TRBJ1-5,TRBV6-5,TRBD1,TGTGCCAGCAGTCCCCCGACAGGGGGCAATCAGCCCCAGCATTTT,CASSPPTGGNQPQHF
.,TRBJ1-4,TRBV2,.,TGTGCCAGCAGTGAAGCAGGGCTAGCTAATGAAAAACTGTTTTTT,CASSEAGLANEKLFF
.,TRBJ2-2,TRBV18,.,TGTGCCAGCTCACCACCTGACAGGCGGCGCGGGGAGCTGTTTTTT,CASSPPDRRRGELFF
once,TRBJ1-2,TRBV3-1/TRBV3-2,TRBD1,TGTGCCAGCAGCCAAGAGAGCTTGACAGGGGTTAACTATGGCTACACCTTC,CASSQESLTGVNYGYTF
.,TRBJ2-1,TRBV19,.,TGTGCCAGTAGTCTGAGGACAAATGAGCAGTTCTTC,CASSLRTNEQFF
.,TRBJ2-3,TRBV6-1,TRBD2,TGTGCCAGCAGAGAAGGACTAGCGGCCACAGATACGCAGTATTTT,CASREGLAATDTQYF
.,TRBJ2-6,TRBV6-4,.,TGTGCCAGCAGTGAGAGGCTCACCTCTGGGGCCAACGTCCTGACTTTC,CASSERLTSGANVLTF
.,TRBJ2-1,TRBV27,.,TGTGCCAGCGCTCTAAACTCCTACAATGAGCAGTTCTTC,CASALNSYNEQFF
.,TRBJ2-7,TRBV7-9,TRBD2,TGTGCCTCCCGGGGCGGGAGTTCCTACGAGCAGTACTTC,CASRGGSSYEQYF
.,TRBJ1-2,TRBV28,.,TGTGCCAGCAGTGCCAACCTCCATGGCTACACCTTC,CASSANLHGYTF
.,TRBJ2-2,TRBV12-3/TRBV12-4,.,TGTGCCAGCAGTATCGGAGTCACCGGGGAGCTGTTTTTT,CASSIGVTGELFF
.,TRBJ2-2,TRBV28,.,TGTGCCAGCAGCCAACCAGGGTCCGGGGAGCTGTTTTTT,CASSQPGSGELFF
once,TRBJ2-5,TRBV7-2,TRBD2,TGTGCCAGCAGCTTAGTTCGGCTAGCGGGGGGGCGAGAGACCCAGTACTTC,CASSLVRLAGGRETQYF
.,TRBJ1-5,TRBV30,TRBD1,TGTGCCTGGAACAGGGGGCGAGATCAGCCCCAGCATTTT,CAWNRGRDQPQHF
once,TRBJ1-5,TRBV19,.,TGTGCCAGTAGTATCGGGTCAGGGTCGCGCAATCAGCCCCAGCATTTT,CASSIGSGSRNQPQHF
.,TRBJ2-1,TRBV6-5,TRBD2,TGTGCCAGCAGCGCTCGGCGGGGGGACAATGAGCAGTTCTTC,CASSARRGDNEQFF
.,TRBJ2-7,TRBV18,.,TGTGCCAGCTCTCCTGGACAGCCCATCTACGAGCAGTACTTC,CASSPGQPIYEQYF
.,TRBJ2-7,TRBV3-1/TRBV3-2,.,TGTGCCAGCAGCCAAGAGCCTAACTCCTACGAGCAGTACTTC,CASSQEPNSYEQYF
.,TRBJ2-7,TRBV24-1,.,TGTGCCACCCTTACAGGGCCCTACGCGCAGTACTTC,CATLTGPYAQYF
.,TRBJ2-5,TRBV3-1/TRBV3-2,.,TGTGCCAGCAGCCAAGGGTCCGATGGAGTTGGGACCCAGTACTTC,CASSQGSDGVGTQYF
.,TRBJ2-1,TRBV11-3,TRBD2,TGTGCCAGCAGCTTCGGTAGCGGGAGCGGTTACGAGCAGTTCTTC,CASSFGSGSGYEQFF
.,TRBJ1-1,TRBV27,.,TGTGCCAGCAGTTTTTGGGGAACCACTGAAGCTTTCTTT,CASSFWGTTEAFF
.,TRBJ2-7,TRBV18,.,TGTGCCAGCTCACCACGGGCGGATCCCTACGAGCAGTACTTC,CASSPRADPYEQYF
few,TRBJ1-5,TRBV7-8,TRBD1,TGTGCCAGCGCTACCATACGACAGGGGGGCAATCAGCCCCAGCATTTT,CASATIRQGGNQPQHF
.,TRBJ1-5,TRBV30,.,TGTGCCTGGAGTGTACTTGACATGGGCTCCCGCGGCAATCAGCCCCAGCATTTT,CAWSVLDMGSRGNQPQHF
.,TRBJ1-1,TRBV18,.,TGTGCCAGCTCACCGGGGGGCGCGGGCACTGAAGCTTTCTTT,CASSPGGAGTEAFF
.,TRBJ2-3,TRBV7-9,TRBD2,TGTGCCAGCAGTTATAGCGGGGCCACAGATACGCAGTATTTT,CASSYSGATDTQYF
.,TRBJ1-2,TRBV3-1/TRBV3-2,.,TGTGCCAGCAGCCAAGGAGTTGGGGATGGCTACACCTTC,CASSQGVGDGYTF
.,TRBJ1-6,TRBV5-6,.,TGTGCCAGCAGCTTACGAGAGAGGCTGAATTCACCCCTCCACTTT,CASSLRERLNSPLHF
.,TRBJ1-5,TRBV19,TRBD1,TGTGCCAGTAGTCCCGACAGGGTCCCTCAGCCCCAGCATTTT,CASSPDRVPQPQHF
once,TRBJ2-7,TRBV10-1,TRBD2,TGCGCCAGCAACCGGGGGGGCTACGAGCAGTACTTC,CASNRGGYEQYF
.,TRBJ1-2,TRBV30,.,TGTGCCTGGAGTGCAGGCACCCATGGCTACACCTTC,CAWSAGTHGYTF
.,TRBJ1-6,TRBV6-2/TRBV6-3,.,TGTGCCAGCAGCAGGAGCTCCTATAATTCACCCCTCCACTTT,CASSRSSYNSPLHF
.,TRBJ2-7,TRBV5-4,.,TGTGCCAGCAGCCTGGGGCGGACAGCACCCTCCTACGAGCAGTACTTC,CASSLGRTAPSYEQYF
.,TRBJ1-1,TRBV27,.,TGTGCCAGCACCCAGGCAGTGAACACTGAAGCTTTCTTT,CASTQAVNTEAFF
once,TRBJ2-7,TRBV5-1,.,TGCGCCAGCAGGTCGCAGGGTAACGTCCACGAGCAGTACTTC,CASRSQGNVHEQYF
.,TRBJ2-7,TRBV14,TRBD1,TGTGCCAGCAGCTTCCGGGACAGGGGCCACGAGCAGTACTTC,CASSFRDRGHEQYF
once,TRBJ1-2,TRBV5-4,.,TGTGCCAGCAGCTTGGGAGGTGGCAGGTCAGGGTATGGCTACACCTTC,CASSLGGGRSGYGYTF
.,TRBJ1-5,TRBV15,.,TGTGCCACCAGCAGTCCGGGTCAGCCCCAGCATTTT,CATSSPGQPQHF
.,TRBJ2-1,TRBV5-1,TRBD2,TGCGCCAGCAGCTTGGGCCCTAGCGGGACCGACAATGAGCAGTTCTTC,CASSLGPSGTDNEQFF
.,TRBJ2-1,TRBV5-1,.,TGCGCCAGCAGATTTCTAGGGGATGAGCAGTTCTTC,CASRFLGDEQFF
.,TRBJ2-7,TRBV29-1,TRBD1,TGCAGCGTTGAAAGGGGGCCCAACGAGCAGTACTTC,CSVERGPNEQYF
.,TRBJ1-1,TRBV5-6,.,TGTGCCAGCAGCTTCAGGTCCAGATCCTTTGTCGCTTTCTTT,CASSFRSRSFVAFF